A selection of T cell receptor beta chains follows, all from one sample in a study of cytomegalovirus exposure and HLA in healthy donors. Sequencing used immunoSEQ multiplex PCR; TCRdb keeps in-frame clones, though not all of them. The table includes some 190,000 clones, just under 75% detected once. The sequencing input was PBMCs. Source of these receptors: a woman aged 25 to 39 in good health and CMV-seropositive. The CDR3 runs from the conserved cysteine through the conserved F or W. D genes are given only for firm matches. Expanded clones are given a class, and other clones once, few, many or no size at all.

abundance: few
v_gene: TRBV6-6
j_gene: TRBJ2-2
d_gene: NA
CDR3nt: TGTGCCAGCGGAGTGACCGGGGAGCTGTTTTTT
CDR3aa: CASGVTGELFF

abundance: NA
v_gene: TRBV7-9
j_gene: TRBJ2-3
d_gene: TRBD2
CDR3nt: TGTGCCAGCAGCGCTAGCGGGAGCAGCACAGATACGCAGTATTTT
CDR3aa: CASSASGSSTDTQYF

abundance: NA
v_gene: TRBV27
j_gene: TRBJ2-1
d_gene: TRBD2
CDR3nt: TGTGCCAGCAGTTCGTCCTCTAGCGGGAGAATGGTCGATGAGCAGTTCTTC
CDR3aa: CASSSSSSGRMVDEQFF

abundance: NA
v_gene: TRBV7-2
j_gene: TRBJ1-2
d_gene: NA
CDR3nt: TGTGCCAGCAGCTACTCCACTTATGGCTACACCTTC
CDR3aa: CASSYSTYGYTF

abundance: NA
v_gene: TRBV5-1
j_gene: TRBJ2-2
d_gene: TRBD2
CDR3nt: TGCGCCAGCAGCTACCCCCCCAGCGGGGGAAACACCGGGGAGCTGTTTTTT
CDR3aa: CASSYPPSGGNTGELFF

abundance: NA
v_gene: TRBV27
j_gene: TRBJ2-1
d_gene: TRBD1
CDR3nt: TGTGCCAGCGCCCCGGGACAGTCCTACAATGAGCAGTTCTTC
CDR3aa: CASAPGQSYNEQFF

abundance: NA
v_gene: TRBV7-6
j_gene: TRBJ2-5
d_gene: TRBD2
CDR3nt: TGTGCCAGCAGCTTACGAGCGGGAGGCCCAGAGACCCAGTACTTC
CDR3aa: CASSLRAGGPETQYF

abundance: NA
v_gene: TRBV19
j_gene: TRBJ2-7
d_gene: TRBD2
CDR3nt: TGTGCCAGTAGTATAGGGACTAGCGGCTCCTACGAGCAGTACTTC
CDR3aa: CASSIGTSGSYEQYF

abundance: NA
v_gene: TRBV27
j_gene: TRBJ2-7
d_gene: TRBD2
CDR3nt: TGTGCCAGCGGGCCGGGGGGTTCCTACGAGCAGTACTTC
CDR3aa: CASGPGGSYEQYF

abundance: NA
v_gene: TRBV29-1
j_gene: TRBJ2-1
d_gene: TRBD2
CDR3nt: TGCAGCGTTGTTTATCTCGAGGGAGGGCTGAACAATGAGCAGTTCTTC
CDR3aa: CSVVYLEGGLNNEQFF

abundance: NA
v_gene: TRBV5-8
j_gene: TRBJ2-1
d_gene: NA
CDR3nt: TGTGCCAGCAGCCTCACCAGCTACAATGAGCAGTTCTTC
CDR3aa: CASSLTSYNEQFF

abundance: NA
v_gene: TRBV14
j_gene: TRBJ2-1
d_gene: TRBD2
CDR3nt: TGTGCCAGCAGCCAAGTTACTAGCGGGAGTAATGAGCAGTTCTTC
CDR3aa: CASSQVTSGSNEQFF

abundance: once
v_gene: TRBV10-2
j_gene: TRBJ1-3
d_gene: NA
CDR3nt: TGCGCCAGCACCACCCAGGTCAACTCTGGAAACACCATATATTTT
CDR3aa: CASTTQVNSGNTIYF

abundance: NA
v_gene: TRBV27
j_gene: TRBJ2-5
d_gene: TRBD2
CDR3nt: TGTGCCAGCAGCTGGACGGGGCGGGAGGTAGGGGAGACCCAGTACTTC
CDR3aa: CASSWTGREVGETQYF

abundance: NA
v_gene: TRBV9
j_gene: TRBJ2-5
d_gene: NA
CDR3nt: TGTGCCAGCAGCGTAGGGCAGGGTCCGGAGACCCAGTACTTC
CDR3aa: CASSVGQGPETQYF

abundance: NA
v_gene: TRBV6-1
j_gene: TRBJ1-6
d_gene: NA
CDR3nt: TGTGCCAGCAGTGAAAATGGGGCACGGAATAATTCACCCCTCCACTTT
CDR3aa: CASSENGARNNSPLHF

abundance: few
v_gene: TRBV7-9
j_gene: TRBJ1-5
d_gene: NA
CDR3nt: TGTGCCAGCAGCGACCACAGGGGCAATCAGCCCCAGCATTTT
CDR3aa: CASSDHRGNQPQHF

abundance: NA
v_gene: TRBV5-1
j_gene: TRBJ2-7
d_gene: TRBD1
CDR3nt: TGCGCCAGCAGCCCACCGCCGGGACAGGGAACCCACGAGCAGTACTTC
CDR3aa: CASSPPPGQGTHEQYF

abundance: NA
v_gene: TRBV28
j_gene: TRBJ1-3
d_gene: TRBD1
CDR3nt: TGTGCCAGCAGTCGGGACAGGATGACTGGAAACACCATATATTTT
CDR3aa: CASSRDRMTGNTIYF

abundance: NA
v_gene: TRBV5-1
j_gene: TRBJ1-5
d_gene: NA
CDR3nt: TGCGCCAGCTCCCGGGAAGGCAATCAGCCCCAGCATTTT
CDR3aa: CASSREGNQPQHF

abundance: NA
v_gene: TRBV5-1
j_gene: TRBJ2-7
d_gene: TRBD1
CDR3nt: TGCGCCAGCAGCTTGTGGGACAGGGGCGAGCAGTACTTC
CDR3aa: CASSLWDRGEQYF

abundance: NA
v_gene: TRBV19
j_gene: TRBJ2-2
d_gene: NA
CDR3nt: TGTGCCAGTAGTATAGATTTGCGTCGGGATAACACCGGGGAGCTGTTTTTT
CDR3aa: CASSIDLRRDNTGELFF

abundance: few
v_gene: TRBV27
j_gene: TRBJ2-1
d_gene: TRBD1
CDR3nt: TGTGCCAGCAGTCGAGATGTCCCGGGCAGGACAGGCTGGGATGAGCAGTTCTTC
CDR3aa: CASSRDVPGRTGWDEQFF

abundance: NA
v_gene: TRBV6-1
j_gene: TRBJ2-2
d_gene: TRBD2
CDR3nt: TGTGCCAGCAGTGCGGGGGGGATGGCCTCCCCCACCGGGGAGCTGTTTTTT
CDR3aa: CASSAGGMASPTGELFF

abundance: once
v_gene: TRBV5-6
j_gene: TRBJ2-3
d_gene: NA
CDR3nt: TGTGCCAGCAGCATGCAACTCCGCGCAGATACGCAGTATTTT
CDR3aa: CASSMQLRADTQYF

abundance: once
v_gene: TRBV28
j_gene: TRBJ2-2
d_gene: NA
CDR3nt: TGTGCCAGCAGGCCGCAGGTCGAAACCGGGGAGCTGTTTTTT
CDR3aa: CASRPQVETGELFF

abundance: few
v_gene: TRBV28
j_gene: TRBJ1-2
d_gene: NA
CDR3nt: TGTGCCAGCAGTTTAATGTGGACAGCTGAAAACTATGGCTACACCTTC
CDR3aa: CASSLMWTAENYGYTF

abundance: NA
v_gene: TRBV19
j_gene: TRBJ2-1
d_gene: TRBD2
CDR3nt: TGTGCCAGTAGTGACCCCGGGAGGGGGGCCAATGAGCAGTTCTTC
CDR3aa: CASSDPGRGANEQFF

abundance: NA
v_gene: TRBV21-1
j_gene: TRBJ2-7
d_gene: NA
CDR3nt: TGTGCCAGCAGCAAAGGAGGGGCTAGCGGGAAGTACGAGCAGTACTTC
CDR3aa: CASSKGGASGKYEQYF

abundance: NA
v_gene: TRBV7-2
j_gene: TRBJ2-5
d_gene: TRBD2
CDR3nt: TGTGCCAGCAGCCGTAGCGGGAGGGGGGAGACCCAGTACTTC
CDR3aa: CASSRSGRGETQYF

abundance: NA
v_gene: TRBV28
j_gene: TRBJ1-1
d_gene: NA
CDR3nt: TGTGCCAGCACTTTCCCCGTCGGGACTGAAGCTTTCTTT
CDR3aa: CASTFPVGTEAFF

abundance: few
v_gene: TRBV27
j_gene: TRBJ2-1
d_gene: TRBD2
CDR3nt: TGTGCCAGCAGTGAGCCGGGACTAGCGGGCCCCTACAATGAGCAGTTCTTC
CDR3aa: CASSEPGLAGPYNEQFF

abundance: NA
v_gene: TRBV6-1
j_gene: TRBJ1-1
d_gene: NA
CDR3nt: TGTGCCAGCAAGGAGGGCGCCCCGAACACTGAAGCTTTCTTT
CDR3aa: CASKEGAPNTEAFF

abundance: NA
v_gene: TRBV7-2
j_gene: TRBJ1-2
d_gene: TRBD1
CDR3nt: TGTGCCAGCAGCTACCGGGGCCAGGGGGCTAGTGGCTACACCTTC
CDR3aa: CASSYRGQGASGYTF

abundance: NA
v_gene: TRBV6-5
j_gene: TRBJ1-1
d_gene: NA
CDR3nt: TGTGCCAGCAGTTACGGGAGCACTGAAGCTTTCTTT
CDR3aa: CASSYGSTEAFF

abundance: NA
v_gene: TRBV25-1
j_gene: TRBJ2-7
d_gene: TRBD1
CDR3nt: TGTGCCAGCAGTGCCATAGGGACAGGGGGGAGCGAGCAGTACTTC
CDR3aa: CASSAIGTGGSEQYF

abundance: NA
v_gene: TRBV28
j_gene: TRBJ2-3
d_gene: NA
CDR3nt: TGTGCCAGCAACTCATTTGGGGGACTTGTCACAGATACGCAGTATTTT
CDR3aa: CASNSFGGLVTDTQYF

abundance: NA
v_gene: TRBV5-1
j_gene: TRBJ2-2
d_gene: NA
CDR3nt: TGCGCCAGCAGCTTGGTTAGCGGGAACACCGGGGAGCTGTTTTTT
CDR3aa: CASSLVSGNTGELFF

abundance: NA
v_gene: TRBV7-2
j_gene: TRBJ1-5
d_gene: NA
CDR3nt: TGTGCCAGCAGCTTTAAGGAAGGCGGTCAGCCCCAGCATTTT
CDR3aa: CASSFKEGGQPQHF

abundance: NA
v_gene: TRBV27
j_gene: TRBJ2-3
d_gene: TRBD2
CDR3nt: TGTGCCAGCAGTTCGGGACTAGAAAGAGATACGCAGTATTTT
CDR3aa: CASSSGLERDTQYF

abundance: NA
v_gene: TRBV7-9
j_gene: TRBJ1-2
d_gene: TRBD1
CDR3nt: TGTGCCAGCACCCACAGGGGGGGGAATCTCTCACACTATGGCTACACCTTC
CDR3aa: CASTHRGGNLSHYGYTF

abundance: few
v_gene: TRBV28
j_gene: TRBJ2-7
d_gene: TRBD1
CDR3nt: TGTGCCAGCACGGACAGGGAGAACGAGCAGTACTTC
CDR3aa: CASTDRENEQYF

abundance: NA
v_gene: TRBV2
j_gene: TRBJ2-1
d_gene: TRBD2
CDR3nt: TGTGCCAGCAGTGAAGGGCTAGCGGGAGATCCTCTCAAGTTCTTC
CDR3aa: CASSEGLAGDPLKFF

abundance: NA
v_gene: TRBV16
j_gene: TRBJ2-4
d_gene: NA
CDR3nt: TGTGCCAGCAGCCAACTCGGGACACCCTTAGCCAAAAACATTCAGTACTTC
CDR3aa: CASSQLGTPLAKNIQYF

abundance: NA
v_gene: TRBV21-1
j_gene: TRBJ2-3
d_gene: NA
CDR3nt: TGTGCCAGCAGCAAAGGGCGGCACACTCAACCCTGTAGTACGCAGTATTTT
CDR3aa: CASSKGRHTQPCSTQYF

abundance: few
v_gene: TRBV19
j_gene: TRBJ2-1
d_gene: TRBD2
CDR3nt: TGTGCCAGTAGTATAGCCGGCGGGAGACCCTACAATGAGCAGTTCTTC
CDR3aa: CASSIAGGRPYNEQFF

abundance: NA
v_gene: TRBV28
j_gene: TRBJ1-5
d_gene: TRBD1
CDR3nt: TGTGCCAGCAGTTTACAGGGGGACTTGCAGCCCCAGCATTTT
CDR3aa: CASSLQGDLQPQHF

abundance: NA
v_gene: TRBV19
j_gene: TRBJ1-5
d_gene: NA
CDR3nt: TGTGCCAGTAGTATTTATGGACAAGCGAATCAGCCCCAGCATTTT
CDR3aa: CASSIYGQANQPQHF

abundance: NA
v_gene: TRBV7-9
j_gene: TRBJ2-2
d_gene: TRBD2
CDR3nt: TGTTCCAGCAGCATTCAGCGGGAGGGGTGGACCGGGGAGCTGTTTTTT
CDR3aa: CSSSIQREGWTGELFF

abundance: NA
v_gene: TRBV5-1
j_gene: TRBJ1-1
d_gene: NA
CDR3nt: TGCGCCAGCAGCTGGGACGGGAGGGGAGGCACTGAAGCTTTCTTT
CDR3aa: CASSWDGRGGTEAFF

abundance: once
v_gene: TRBV5-4
j_gene: TRBJ2-5
d_gene: NA
CDR3nt: TGTGCCAGCACCAGCCCCGGACTTCATGACGGGAAGACCCAGTACTTC
CDR3aa: CASTSPGLHDGKTQYF

abundance: few
v_gene: TRBV10-1
j_gene: TRBJ2-7
d_gene: TRBD2
CDR3nt: TGCGCCAGCAGCACTAGCGGGAGGGCCGGAGAGCAGTACTTC
CDR3aa: CASSTSGRAGEQYF

abundance: NA
v_gene: TRBV5-5
j_gene: TRBJ2-7
d_gene: TRBD1
CDR3nt: TGTGCCAGCAACCAGGGGGCGAACCTCTACGAGCAGTACTTC
CDR3aa: CASNQGANLYEQYF

abundance: NA
v_gene: TRBV5-5
j_gene: TRBJ1-1
d_gene: TRBD1
CDR3nt: TGTGCCAGCAGCTTGGGGACAGGGCTAGGTGCTTTCTTT
CDR3aa: CASSLGTGLGAFF

abundance: NA
v_gene: TRBV27
j_gene: TRBJ2-1
d_gene: NA
CDR3nt: TGTGCCAGCAGTTTGAGTAGCGGATTCAATGAGCAGTTCTTC
CDR3aa: CASSLSSGFNEQFF

abundance: NA
v_gene: TRBV19
j_gene: TRBJ2-1
d_gene: NA
CDR3nt: TGTGCCAGTAGTTCCTACGACAGTTACAATGAGCAGTTCTTC
CDR3aa: CASSSYDSYNEQFF

abundance: NA
v_gene: TRBV19
j_gene: TRBJ2-5
d_gene: TRBD2
CDR3nt: TGTGCCAGTTCCTACGGGACTAGCGGGAGACCTCAAGAGACCCAGTACTTC
CDR3aa: CASSYGTSGRPQETQYF

abundance: once
v_gene: TRBV5-1
j_gene: TRBJ1-4
d_gene: NA
CDR3nt: TGCGCCAGCAGCTTAGGACAGTCTAATGAAAAACTGTTTTTT
CDR3aa: CASSLGQSNEKLFF

abundance: NA
v_gene: TRBV6-1
j_gene: TRBJ1-1
d_gene: NA
CDR3nt: TGTGCCAGCAGTGAAGCGGGCAGGAAGACTGAAGCTTTCTTT
CDR3aa: CASSEAGRKTEAFF

abundance: few
v_gene: TRBV4-1
j_gene: TRBJ1-3
d_gene: NA
CDR3nt: TGCGCCAGCAGCCAAGTTCGAGGTGACTCTGGAAACACCATATATTTT
CDR3aa: CASSQVRGDSGNTIYF